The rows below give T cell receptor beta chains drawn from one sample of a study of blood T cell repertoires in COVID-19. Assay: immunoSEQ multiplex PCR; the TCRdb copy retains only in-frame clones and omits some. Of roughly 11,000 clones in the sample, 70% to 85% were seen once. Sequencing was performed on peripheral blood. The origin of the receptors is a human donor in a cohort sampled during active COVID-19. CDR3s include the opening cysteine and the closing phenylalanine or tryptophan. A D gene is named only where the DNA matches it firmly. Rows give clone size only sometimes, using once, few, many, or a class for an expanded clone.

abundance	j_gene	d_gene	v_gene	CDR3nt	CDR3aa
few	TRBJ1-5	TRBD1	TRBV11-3	TGTGCCAGCAGCTCGACCGTGACAGGGGAAAATCAGCCCCAGCATTTT	CASSSTVTGENQPQHF
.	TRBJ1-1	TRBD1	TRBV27	TGTGCCAGCAGTACCACCGGGACAGGGAGGACTGAAGCTTTCTTT	CASSTTGTGRTEAFF
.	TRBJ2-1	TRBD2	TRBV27	TGTGCCAGCAGTGAATTCTGGGGGGGCAATGAGCAGTTCTTC	CASSEFWGGNEQFF
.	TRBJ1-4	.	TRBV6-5	TGTGCCAGCAGCCCGACTGCAACTAATGAAAAACTGTTTTTT	CASSPTATNEKLFF
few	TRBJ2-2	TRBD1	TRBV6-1	TGTGCCAGCAGTGAACAGGGGGATACTCGACGATTAAACACCGGGGAGCTGTTTTTT	CASSEQGDTRRLNTGELFF
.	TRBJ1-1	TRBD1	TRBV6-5	TGTGCCAGCAGTTACTTTTACAGGGGAGGTGGCACTGAAGCTTTCTTT	CASSYFYRGGGTEAFF
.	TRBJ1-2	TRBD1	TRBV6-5	TGTGCCAGCAGTTACACGGGACAGGGGCCGGGCTACACCTTC	CASSYTGQGPGYTF
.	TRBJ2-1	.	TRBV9	TGTGCCAGCAGCGCCAATAGGGGCGAGCAGTTCTTC	CASSANRGEQFF
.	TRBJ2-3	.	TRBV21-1	TGTGCCAGCAGCAAACAGGGATGGACAGATACGCAGTATTTT	CASSKQGWTDTQYF
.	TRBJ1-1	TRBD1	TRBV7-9	TGTGCCAGCAGCTATCGAATGACAGGGGTGAGCACTGAAGCTTTCTTT	CASSYRMTGVSTEAFF
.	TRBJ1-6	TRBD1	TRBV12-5	TGTGCTAGTGGTTCCCCCAGGGGGAGGACCTATAATTCACCCCTCCACTTT	CASGSPRGRTYNSPLHF
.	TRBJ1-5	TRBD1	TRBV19	TGTGCCAGTAGTATAGATGTGACAGGGTTTTTGCAGCCCCAGCATTTT	CASSIDVTGFLQPQHF
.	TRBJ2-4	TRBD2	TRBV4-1	TGCGCCAGCAGCCAAGTCCTTAGCGGGGAGAAAGGCAAAAACATTCAGTACTTC	CASSQVLSGEKGKNIQYF
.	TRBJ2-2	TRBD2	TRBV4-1	TGCGCCAGCAGCCAAGAACTCGCGGGGGGGCCAGGCACCGGGGAGCTGTTTTTT	CASSQELAGGPGTGELFF
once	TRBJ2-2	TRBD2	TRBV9	TGTGCCAGCAGCGTAGCTCCTAGCGGGGGGTTAGCGAACACCGGGGAGCTGTTTTTT	CASSVAPSGGLANTGELFF
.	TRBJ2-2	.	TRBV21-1	TGTGCCAGCAGCAAAGGGGGGGATAAGAACACCGGGGAGCTGTTTTTT	CASSKGGDKNTGELFF
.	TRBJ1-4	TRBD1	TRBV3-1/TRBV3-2	TGTGCCAGCAGCGACAGGGGAACAGTAAGCGGCGAAAAACTGTTTTTT	CASSDRGTVSGEKLFF
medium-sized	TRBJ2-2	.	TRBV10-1	TGCGCCAGCAGTGTTGCGTCCGGGGAGCTGTTTTTT	CASSVASGELFF
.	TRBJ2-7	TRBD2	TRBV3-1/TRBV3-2	TGTGCCAGCAGCCAAGGGGGGGGTGCCTACGAGCAGTACTTC	CASSQGGGAYEQYF
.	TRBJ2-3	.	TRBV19	TGTGCCAGTGGCAGGGACTGGAGAAACGGGCAGTATTTT	CASGRDWRNGQYF
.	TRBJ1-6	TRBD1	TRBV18	TGTGCCAGCTCACCCTCCTATGGGGCAGGGGGCTCTAATTCACCCCTCCACTTT	CASSPSYGAGGSNSPLHF
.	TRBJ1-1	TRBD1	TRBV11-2	TGTGCCAGCAGCTATTACAGGGGTGGGACTGAAGCTTTCTTT	CASSYYRGGTEAFF
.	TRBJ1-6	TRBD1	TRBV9	TGTGCCAGCAGCGAGGGACAGGGGACCTATTCACCCCTCCACTTT	CASSEGQGTYSPLHF
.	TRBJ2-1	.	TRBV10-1	TGCGCCAGCAGTCCCGGACTATACAATGAGCAGTTCTTC	CASSPGLYNEQFF
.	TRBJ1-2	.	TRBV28	TGTGCCAGCAGTCCCCCCGCAGGGGATCACTATGGCTACACCTTC	CASSPPAGDHYGYTF
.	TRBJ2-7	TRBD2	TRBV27	TGTGCCAGCAGTTTAAGGTTAGCGGGGGGTGTCTCCTACGAGCAGTACTTC	CASSLRLAGGVSYEQYF
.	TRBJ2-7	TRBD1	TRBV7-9	TGTGCCAGCAGCTTAATGACAGGGAGCCACGAGCAGTACTTC	CASSLMTGSHEQYF
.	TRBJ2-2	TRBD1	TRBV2	TGTGCCAGTGACAGGGCGAACACCGGGGAGCTGTTTTTT	CASDRANTGELFF
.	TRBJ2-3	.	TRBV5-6	TGTGCCAGCAGCGAGAGCACAGATACGCAGTATTTT	CASSESTDTQYF
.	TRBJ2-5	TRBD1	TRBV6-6	TGTGCCAGCACATTTTCAGGGGGCAGAGGGAGGGAGACCCAGTACTTC	CASTFSGGRGRETQYF
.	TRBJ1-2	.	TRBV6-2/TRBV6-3	TGTGCCAGCAGTCCCTCAGGGCGAGGTAGCTATGGCTACACCTTC	CASSPSGRGSYGYTF
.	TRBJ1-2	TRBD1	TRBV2	TGTGCCAGCTGGGGGCAGGGGGCGAGAGGCTACACCTTC	CASWGQGARGYTF
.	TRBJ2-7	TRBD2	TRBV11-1	TGTGCCAGCAGCTTAGCATTGCGGGGGGTTCCCCCTTCTGCCTACGAGCAGTACTTC	CASSLALRGVPPSAYEQYF
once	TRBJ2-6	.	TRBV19	TGTGCCAGTAGTATCGGGGGACTGGCCTCTGGGGCCAACGTCCTGACTTTC	CASSIGGLASGANVLTF
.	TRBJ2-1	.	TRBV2	TGTGCCAGTCAGTACAATGAGCAGTTCTTC	CASQYNEQFF
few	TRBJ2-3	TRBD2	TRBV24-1	TGTGCCACCAGTGACCGAAGTTCGGCTAGCGGGAACACAGATACGCAGTATTTT	CATSDRSSASGNTDTQYF
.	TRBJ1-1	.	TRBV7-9	TGTGCCAGCATCAAAAGCCGCAGGGAGAACACTGAAGCTTTCTTT	CASIKSRRENTEAFF
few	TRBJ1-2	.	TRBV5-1	TGCGCCAGCAGCTTGTCATCAAATTACTATGGCTACACCTTC	CASSLSSNYYGYTF
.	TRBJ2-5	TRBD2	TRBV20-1	TGCAGTGCTAGTCCTAGCGGGGGGGCGAAGACCCAGTACTTC	CSASPSGGAKTQYF
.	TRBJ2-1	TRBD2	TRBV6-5	TGTGCCAGCATACCGGGACTAGCATCCTACAATGAGCAGTTCTTC	CASIPGLASYNEQFF
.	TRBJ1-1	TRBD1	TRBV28	TGTGCCAGCAGTTTCGGGGGGACAGGGGACACTGAAGCTTTCTTT	CASSFGGTGDTEAFF
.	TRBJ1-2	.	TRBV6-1	TGTGCCAGCAGTGAAGGCGGAGGAGCCTTCTATGGCTACACCTTC	CASSEGGGAFYGYTF
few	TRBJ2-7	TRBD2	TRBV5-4	TGTGCCAGCAGCCCTAGCGGGGGATTCTACGAGCAGTACTTC	CASSPSGGFYEQYF
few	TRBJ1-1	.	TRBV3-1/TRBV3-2	TGTGCCAGCAGCTCGCTGCGGACTGAAGCTTTCTTT	CASSSLRTEAFF
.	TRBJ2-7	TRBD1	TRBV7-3	TGTGCCAGCAGCCTGACCGGGACAGGGGGCTACGAGCAGTACTTC	CASSLTGTGGYEQYF
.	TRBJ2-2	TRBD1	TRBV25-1	TGTGCCAGCAGTGAATGGGGCAGGGGGCCCGGGGAGCTGTTTTTT	CASSEWGRGPGELFF
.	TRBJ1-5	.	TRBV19	TGTGCCAGTAGTATAGGTGTTCCAGGGTTTAAGCCCCAACATTTT	CASSIGVPGFKPQHF